These T cell receptor beta chains were read from a single sample in a study of shared clonotypes between healthy human individuals. TCRdb's copy holds only in-frame clones and misses some; the assay was immunoSEQ multiplex PCR. There are around 2,100,000 clones in the sample; approximately 94% occur only once, and 1% to 1.5% lies in the top ten. Sequencing input: naive CD8+ T cells sorted from blood. The receptors derive from a man between 18 and 35 years old in good health. The CDR3 runs from the conserved cysteine through the conserved F or W. Each record gives: V gene, clone size, D gene, J gene, CDR3 DNA, CDR3 protein. A D gene is named only where the DNA matches it firmly. The size field is filled for only some rows; it gives once, few, many or a size class.

v_gene: TRBV10-2; abundance: few; d_gene: NA; j_gene: TRBJ2-7; CDR3nt: TGCGCCAGCAGTGATGACTCCTACGAGCAGTACTTC; CDR3aa: CASSDDSYEQYF
v_gene: TRBV9; abundance: NA; d_gene: TRBD2; j_gene: TRBJ2-3; CDR3nt: TGTGCCAGCAGCGTAGCGCGGGGGATCTCCACAGATACGCAGTATTTT; CDR3aa: CASSVARGISTDTQYF
v_gene: TRBV13; abundance: NA; d_gene: NA; j_gene: TRBJ2-3; CDR3nt: TGTGCCAGCAGCGAGAGGGGCGATACGCAGTATTTT; CDR3aa: CASSERGDTQYF
v_gene: TRBV19; abundance: NA; d_gene: NA; j_gene: TRBJ1-2; CDR3nt: TGTGCCAGTAGTATAGAAACAGGGTTTGGCTACACCTTC; CDR3aa: CASSIETGFGYTF
v_gene: TRBV4-1; abundance: NA; d_gene: TRBD1; j_gene: TRBJ2-4; CDR3nt: TGCGCCAGCAGCCCGCCGGATCCAGGACAGGGACATTTCATTCAGTACTTC; CDR3aa: CASSPPDPGQGHFIQYF
v_gene: TRBV19; abundance: NA; d_gene: NA; j_gene: TRBJ1-6; CDR3nt: TGTGCCAGTAGTATAAGATTTGGACCGAAATCACCCCTCCACTTT; CDR3aa: CASSIRFGPKSPLHF
v_gene: TRBV28; abundance: NA; d_gene: TRBD2; j_gene: TRBJ2-1; CDR3nt: TGTGCCAGCAGTTTGGGGGGGGAAGGGAGCATAGAGTTCTTC; CDR3aa: CASSLGGEGSIEFF
v_gene: TRBV19; abundance: NA; d_gene: NA; j_gene: TRBJ1-3; CDR3nt: TGTGCCAGTAGTATAGTTCCAGGGCCTGGAAACACCATATATTTT; CDR3aa: CASSIVPGPGNTIYF
v_gene: TRBV7-9; abundance: NA; d_gene: NA; j_gene: TRBJ2-5; CDR3nt: TGTGCCAGCAGCCCTCAAGAGCAAGAGACCCAGTACTTC; CDR3aa: CASSPQEQETQYF
v_gene: TRBV10-3; abundance: NA; d_gene: TRBD2; j_gene: TRBJ2-7; CDR3nt: TGTGCCATCAGTGAGTCCGGGACTAGTGAGTGGGGCTCCTACGAGCAGTACTTC; CDR3aa: CAISESGTSEWGSYEQYF
v_gene: TRBV7-3; abundance: NA; d_gene: NA; j_gene: TRBJ2-7; CDR3nt: TGTGCCAGCAGCTTGCTTGTGGGCCACGAGCAGTACTTC; CDR3aa: CASSLLVGHEQYF
v_gene: TRBV28; abundance: NA; d_gene: NA; j_gene: TRBJ1-2; CDR3nt: TGTGCCAGCAGCCGCGAAGTACTAGAGCACTATGGCTACACCTTC; CDR3aa: CASSREVLEHYGYTF
v_gene: TRBV30; abundance: NA; d_gene: TRBD1; j_gene: TRBJ1-5; CDR3nt: TGTGCCTGGAGTGGACAGGGGGATGGCGGGCCCCAGCATTTT; CDR3aa: CAWSGQGDGGPQHF
v_gene: TRBV7-6; abundance: NA; d_gene: TRBD2; j_gene: TRBJ2-1; CDR3nt: TGTGCCAGCAGCTCTAGACAGGGACTAGCGGGACAGTTCTTC; CDR3aa: CASSSRQGLAGQFF
v_gene: TRBV27; abundance: NA; d_gene: TRBD1; j_gene: TRBJ2-3; CDR3nt: TGTGCCAGCAGCCCAGGGACAGTCGGGACAGATACGCAGTATTTT; CDR3aa: CASSPGTVGTDTQYF
v_gene: TRBV7-6; abundance: NA; d_gene: NA; j_gene: TRBJ2-7; CDR3nt: TGTGCCAGCAGTTACAGTAGCTCCTACGAGCAGTACTTC; CDR3aa: CASSYSSSYEQYF
v_gene: TRBV19; abundance: NA; d_gene: NA; j_gene: TRBJ1-1; CDR3nt: TGTGCCAGTAGTCAGGGATTTGCTTTCTTT; CDR3aa: CASSQGFAFF
v_gene: TRBV27; abundance: NA; d_gene: TRBD1; j_gene: TRBJ1-6; CDR3nt: TGTGCCAGCAGTTTATCGGAGGGGGCGAGATATAATTCACCCCTCCACTTT; CDR3aa: CASSLSEGARYNSPLHF
v_gene: TRBV7-9; abundance: NA; d_gene: NA; j_gene: TRBJ1-1; CDR3nt: TGTGCCAGCAGCTTATGGACAGCGAACACTGAAGCTTTCTTT; CDR3aa: CASSLWTANTEAFF
v_gene: TRBV6-1; abundance: NA; d_gene: NA; j_gene: TRBJ2-7; CDR3nt: TGTGCCAGCAGTCCCCGGGGTTCCTACGAGCAGTACTTC; CDR3aa: CASSPRGSYEQYF
v_gene: TRBV27; abundance: NA; d_gene: NA; j_gene: TRBJ2-3; CDR3nt: TGTGCCAGCACCCACCTCGGACCGAATCCTTCTAGCACAGATACGCAGTATTTT; CDR3aa: CASTHLGPNPSSTDTQYF
v_gene: TRBV30; abundance: NA; d_gene: NA; j_gene: TRBJ1-1; CDR3nt: TGTGCCTGGAGCGAGGGAAACACTGAAGCTTTCTTT; CDR3aa: CAWSEGNTEAFF
v_gene: TRBV5-6; abundance: NA; d_gene: NA; j_gene: TRBJ1-1; CDR3nt: TGTGCCAGCAGCTTGGTGTCGGCGAACACTGAAGCTTTCTTT; CDR3aa: CASSLVSANTEAFF
v_gene: TRBV6-5; abundance: NA; d_gene: NA; j_gene: TRBJ2-3; CDR3nt: TGTGCCAGCAGTTACACGGGGACTTCGTTCGGGGATACGCAGTATTTT; CDR3aa: CASSYTGTSFGDTQYF
v_gene: TRBV7-9; abundance: NA; d_gene: NA; j_gene: TRBJ2-7; CDR3nt: TGTGCCAGCACCTCCGCAGGGGCGTTCTACGAGCAGTACTTC; CDR3aa: CASTSAGAFYEQYF
v_gene: TRBV10-3; abundance: NA; d_gene: NA; j_gene: TRBJ1-2; CDR3nt: TGTGCCATCAGTGAGGCGCTCGTCAACTATGGCTACACCTTC; CDR3aa: CAISEALVNYGYTF
v_gene: TRBV19; abundance: NA; d_gene: NA; j_gene: TRBJ1-2; CDR3nt: TGTGCCAGTAGTATGTCGGCAGGGGTCGGTTGGAACTATGGCTACACCTTC; CDR3aa: CASSMSAGVGWNYGYTF
v_gene: TRBV2; abundance: once; d_gene: TRBD1; j_gene: TRBJ1-4; CDR3nt: TGTGCCACCAGACAGGGGGCTTATGAAAAACTGTTTTTT; CDR3aa: CATRQGAYEKLFF
v_gene: TRBV11-2; abundance: NA; d_gene: NA; j_gene: TRBJ2-1; CDR3nt: TGTGCCAGCAGCTTTCCGCCGGGCCCCCTCTCTCACAATGAGCAGTTCTTC; CDR3aa: CASSFPPGPLSHNEQFF
v_gene: TRBV5-6; abundance: NA; d_gene: TRBD1; j_gene: TRBJ2-1; CDR3nt: TGTGCCAGCACCTGGTCGACAGGGGGCTTCAATGAGCAGTTCTTC; CDR3aa: CASTWSTGGFNEQFF
v_gene: TRBV4-2; abundance: NA; d_gene: TRBD2; j_gene: TRBJ2-3; CDR3nt: TGTGCCAGCAGCCAAGATTTATTCCGCGGGGGGAGAAACACAGATACGCAGTATTTT; CDR3aa: CASSQDLFRGGRNTDTQYF
v_gene: TRBV29-1; abundance: NA; d_gene: TRBD2; j_gene: TRBJ2-1; CDR3nt: TGCAGCGTTCAGCCTAGCGGGGCCTACAATGAGCAGTTCTTC; CDR3aa: CSVQPSGAYNEQFF
v_gene: TRBV7-9; abundance: NA; d_gene: TRBD1; j_gene: TRBJ2-1; CDR3nt: TGTGCCAGCAGCTTAAGCGTAGAATCGGGACAGGAGTACAATGAGCAGTTCTTC; CDR3aa: CASSLSVESGQEYNEQFF
v_gene: TRBV7-8; abundance: NA; d_gene: NA; j_gene: TRBJ1-3; CDR3nt: TGTGCCAGCAGCTTGACAGGCCTCTCTGGAAACACCATATATTTT; CDR3aa: CASSLTGLSGNTIYF